The present T cell receptor (beta chain) was sequenced within a study of shared clonotypes between healthy human individuals. Study-wide points: Clonotypes that were shared across a few donors made up about 4.5% of naive CD4 clonotypes.

Worth noting for this clone: The antigen is undetermined.

Terminally differentiated effector memory CD45RA+ cells were excluded from the naive CD8 cells, which were CD45RO-negative and positively selected for CCR7. TCRdb's copy holds only in-frame clones and misses some; the assay was immunoSEQ multiplex PCR. The sample yields 2 million to 2.5 million clones, about 94% seen once. The sequence was collected from a man between 18 and 35 years old in good health. Specimen: naive CD8+ T cells sorted from blood.

The CDR3 bases are TGTGCCAGCAGCCTTAGCGGGATTGCCCTGGACCTGTTTTTT. Amino acids: CASSLSGIALDLFF. The chain employs TRBV27 and TRBJ1-4; D remains unclear. Germline CDR1 is MNHEY and CDR2 is SMNVEV (reference sequence). Trimming pared 6 bases from V and 14 bases from J, leaving 22 bases between. The CDR3 covers 14 residues.